This T cell receptor (beta chain) was retrieved from a study of blood T cell repertoires in COVID-19. Germline CDR1 is SGHRS and CDR2 is YFSETQ. Trimming took off 2 bases at V and 4 bases at J, with 12 bases between the two ends. The CDR3 is 15 amino acids. Assay used: immunoSEQ multiplex PCR; TCRdb lists only in-frame clones, some missing. The sample shows just under 75,000 clones, over 70% of them seen only once. V is TRBV5-1 and J is TRBJ2-2; D perhaps matches TRBD1 (6 bases). The sequenced material came from peripheral blood. The TCR originated in an elderly man with active or convalescent COVID-19. In DNA form, the CDR3 reads TGCGCCAGCAGCTTATCAGACAGGCCCACCGGGGAGCTGTTTTTT. It specifies CASSLSDRPTGELFF.